Listed here is a single TCR beta chain. The clone's antigen remains unknown. Base-call qualities are not available, and no considerably larger clone is one nucleotide away. TCRbeta CDR3 regions were amplified from genomic DNA by means of the immunoSEQ Assay, a bias-controlled multiplex PCR. Per the authors' processing: The number of nucleated cells in each sample was estimated from the amplification of reference gene primers within the assay. Sequence reads were collapsed and filtered to measure the absolute abundance of every unique TCRbeta CDR3 rearrangement. Productive Simpson clonality was computed per sample as the square root of Simpson's diversity index over productive rearrangements. The table comes from immuneACCESS by way of TCRdb, which keeps in-frame sequences with V and J called. Part of the clones is missing from these tables; in studies checked, under half for an unresolved V gene and the rest for unknown reasons. From that table come the V and J calls and clone size; the DNA was used to work out D and trimming. The sample has just under 350,000 clones on record, 87% of them singletons. The ten biggest clones cover just under 6.5% of the sample.

One collaborating source in Seattle enrolled patients during active infection and followed them longitudinally through the course of disease. The collaborating institutions used their own protocols to collect whole blood in K2EDTA tubes. For TCRbeta analysis, collaborators shipped samples in one of three forms: frozen whole blood, isolated PBMCs, or DNA extracted from either of those sample types. These data come from a study of blood T cell repertoires in COVID-19 (dated by TCRdb to about 2020). In terms of the full investigation: Samples covering the acute and convalescent phases of COVID-19 were provided by collaborators in the United States, Italy and Spain. The sample metadata nearly always contained a de-identified subject ID, COVID-19 status, age in years and sex. The samples were drawn from two sources: the first 160 participants of the ongoing ImmuneRACE study, and over 950 subjects contributed by 6 global collaborators. A freely available public database, intended as a resource for researchers studying the immune response to SARS-CoV-2, is where the repertoires were released. Subjects who had been exposed to COVID-19, were actively infected with it, or had recovered from it provided the deeply sampled blood TCRbeta repertoires that made up the dataset. The prospective study material was composed of cDNA or gDNA derived from T cells, B-cell-depleted T cells, or PBMCs. Where available, HLA class I and class II types were taken from metadata supplied by the sample provider and were not determined by assay-based typing. The investigation overall reported the following: Clinical and demographic metadata were provided uncurated, with the amount varying by source and participant.

The CDR3 holds 14 amino acids from the cysteine to the phenylalanine. Only the CDR3 DNA stays, 42 bases, in frame from base 1. V is trimmed back by 1 base and J by 4 bases, and the junction contains 1 base that no gene match accounts for. CDR1 and CDR2 (SNHLY, FYNNEI) derive from the germline V gene. The chain links TRBV2 with TRBJ2-1, with 7 central nucleotides matching TRBD1. Sequenced sample: peripheral blood. The clonotype was recovered from a woman aged 45-60 years with COVID-19, enrolled during active disease. The encoded CDR3 is CASSEGQGYNEQFF. The DNA is as follows: TGTGCCAGCAGTGAAGGACAGGGATACAATGAGCAGTTCTTC.